The 11 T cell receptor beta chains given below trace back to one sample, sequenced in a study of response to subunit inactivated influenza vaccine. TCRdb re-called the RT-PCR reads with MiXCR, one entry per CDR3 protein. The sample has hundreds of thousands of distinct CDR3 sequences; roughly 15% are singletons. The input for sequencing was PBMCs from blood, taken 14 to 15 days before vaccination. The receptors here all came from a man aged 50 to 59 who received an inactivated influenza vaccine.

This clonotype was observed at least ten times. The rearrangement uses TRBV20-1 and TRBJ2-1, with 7 bases aligning to TRBD2. The germline V gene has CDR1 DFQATT and CDR2 SNEGSKA (reference sequence). This CDR3 has 15 amino acids. V was pared by 6 bases and J by 4 bases, with 12 bases of the junction left unmatched. The CDR3 DNA sequence: TGCAGTGCCAGGGACTACCTTACGTATTACAATGAGCAGTTCTTC. Translation: CSARDYLTYYNEQFF.

This clonotype showed up many times. The chain links TRBV29-1 to TRBJ2-5, with no clear D. The CDR3 consists of 14 residues. V was clipped by 5 bases and J by 4 bases, with 17 bases between them. CDR1 SQVTM and CDR2 ANQGSEA come from the germline V gene. CDR3 amino acids: CSVYGVGSSETQYF. The CDR3 bases are TGCAGCGTTTACGGAGTTGGGTCGTCAGAGACCCAGTACTTC.

The chain links TRBV3-1 to TRBJ2-7; D is uncertain. Trimming stripped 0 bases from V and 4 bases from J, with 7 bases between. The CDR3 runs to 13 residues. The V gene's germline CDR1 is LGHDT and CDR2 YNNKEL (reference sequence). The CDR3 here is CASSQDVQYEQYF. As DNA, the CDR3 is TGTGCCAGCAGCCAAGACGTCCAATACGAGCAGTACTTC.

This clonotype has at least ten counts. The rearrangement joins TRBV29-1 to TRBJ2-1; weak D call: TRBD1 (7 bases). V shed 7 bases and J shed 1 base, with 20 bases lying between them. Germline V gene lookup returns CDR1 SQVTM and CDR2 ANQGSEA. This CDR3 region has 16 residues. CDR3 DNA sequence: TGCAGCGCCGGGGGACAGCTCCTCCTATCCTACAATGAGCAGTTCTTC. Encoded protein: CSAGGQLLLSYNEQFF.

V and J are TRBV11-2 and TRBJ1-5, with D uncertain. The CDR3 extends over 16 amino acids. CDR1 is SGHAT, CDR2 FQNNGV, per germline. With 5 bases removed from V and 0 bases from J, the gap between germline ends came to 14 bases. The CDR3 is CASSVGGRNSNQPQHF. The CDR3 bases are TGTGCCAGCAGCGTCGGCGGAAGGAATAGCAATCAGCCCCAGCATTTT.

This chain uses TRBV18 with TRBJ1-1; D unresolved. Trimming removed 0 bases from V and 9 bases from J, with 8 bases in between. Per the germline V gene, CDR1 is KGHSH and CDR2 is LQKENI. The CDR3 spans 12 residues. CDR3 bases: TGTGCCAGCTCACCACCGGAGAGTAAAGCTTTCTTT. Amino acids: CASSPPESKAFF.

The sample holds a few counts of this clonotype. The rearrangement uses TRBV2 and TRBJ1-5; 8 bases are shared with TRBD1. Germline CDR1 reads SNHLY; CDR2 reads FYNNEI. J lost 3 bases, V lost 6 bases, and 1 base had no gene match. The CDR3 has 13 residues. CDR3 region: CASRQGVNQPQHF. The CDR3 region has the DNA TGTGCCAGCAGACAGGGGGTCAATCAGCCCCAGCATTTT.

This clonotype was seen many times. V gene TRBV20-1 combines with J gene TRBJ2-7; D might be TRBD2 (6 bases). This CDR3 comprises 13 residues. The V gene's germline CDR1 is DFQATT and CDR2 SNEGSKA (reference sequence). V was clipped by 4 bases and J by 0 bases, with 10 bases between them. The CDR3 loop reads CSAIPGDSYEQYF. CDR3 DNA sequence: TGCAGTGCTATTCCGGGGGACTCCTACGAGCAGTACTTC.

This clonotype was seen at least ten times. The chain is built from TRBV7-2 and TRBJ2-2; unclear D gene. The CDR3 contains 14 residues. Germline V CDR1 and CDR2: SGHTA, FQGNSA. V was clipped by 2 bases and J by 1 base, with 5 bases between them. In DNA form, the CDR3 reads TGTGCCAGCAGCTTACAGGAGAACACCGGGGAGCTGTTTTTT. Translation: CASSLQENTGELFF. Drawing the rest from reference TRBV7-2 and TRBJ2-2, the complete variable domain is GAGVSQSPSNKVTEKGKDVELRCDPISGHTALYWYRQSLGQGLEFLIYFQGNSAPDKSGLPSDRFSAERTGGSVSTLTIQRTQQEDSAVYLCASSLQENTGELFFGEGSRLTVL.

V gene TRBV4-3 combines with J gene TRBJ1-2, with a tentative D call TRBD1 (6 bases). The germline CDR1 and CDR2 sequences are LGHNA and YSLEER. The CDR3 runs to 14 residues. Between the trimmed V and J ends, which lost 2 bases and 4 bases, there was a span of 11 bases. CDR3 loop: CASSQSETGYGYTF. The CDR3, as DNA: TGCGCCAGCAGCCAAAGTGAGACAGGCTATGGCTACACCTTC.

The sample holds many counts of this clonotype. The chain combines TRBV12-3 or TRBV12-4 with TRBJ2-7; D might be TRBD1 (6 bases). Trimming took off 4 bases at V and 1 base at J, with 8 bases between the two ends. The length of the CDR3 is 13 residues. Here the CDR3 DNA reads TGTGCCAGCAGTTATGGACAGTCCTACGAGCAGTACTTC. The encoded protein is CASSYGQSYEQYF.